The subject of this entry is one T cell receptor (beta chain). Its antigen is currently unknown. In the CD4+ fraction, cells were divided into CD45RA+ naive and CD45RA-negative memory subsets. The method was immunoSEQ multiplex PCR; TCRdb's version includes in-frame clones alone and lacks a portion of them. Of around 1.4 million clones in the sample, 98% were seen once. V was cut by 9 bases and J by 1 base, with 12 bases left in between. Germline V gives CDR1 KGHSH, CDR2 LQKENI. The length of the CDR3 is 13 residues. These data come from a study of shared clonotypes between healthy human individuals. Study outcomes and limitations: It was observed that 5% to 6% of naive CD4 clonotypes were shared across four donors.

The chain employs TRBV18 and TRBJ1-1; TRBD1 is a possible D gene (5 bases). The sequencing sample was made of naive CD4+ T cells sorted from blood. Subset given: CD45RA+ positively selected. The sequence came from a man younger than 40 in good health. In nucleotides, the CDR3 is TGTGCCAGTGCCGGGACGGGGAACACTGAAGCTTTCTTT. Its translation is CASAGTGNTEAFF.